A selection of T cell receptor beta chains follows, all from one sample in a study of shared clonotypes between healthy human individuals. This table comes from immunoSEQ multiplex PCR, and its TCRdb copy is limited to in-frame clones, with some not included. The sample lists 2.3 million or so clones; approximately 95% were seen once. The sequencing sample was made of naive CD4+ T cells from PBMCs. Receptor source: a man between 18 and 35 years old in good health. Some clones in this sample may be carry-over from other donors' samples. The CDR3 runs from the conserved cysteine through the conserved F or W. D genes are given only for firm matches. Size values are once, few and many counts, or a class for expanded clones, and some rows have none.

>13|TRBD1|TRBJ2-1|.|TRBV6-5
TGTGCCAGTGGGACAGGTTTTGGCATAGGGCAGTTCTTC
CASGTGFGIGQFF
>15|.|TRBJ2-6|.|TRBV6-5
TGTGCCAGCAGTTACAGGGGCACTGGGGCCAACGTCCTGACTTTC
CASSYRGTGANVLTF
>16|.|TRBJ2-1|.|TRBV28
TGTGCCAGCAGGCCCGATGGGGTTGTCAAACGGGGTGAGCAGTTCTTC
CASRPDGVVKRGEQFF
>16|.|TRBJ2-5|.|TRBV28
TGTGCCAGCAGTTCTAACGCCTGGGCAGTTCAAGAGACCCAGTACTTC
CASSSNAWAVQETQYF
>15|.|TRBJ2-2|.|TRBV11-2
TGTGCCAGCAGACGAGTGGGGCAGAACACCGGGGAGCTGTTTTTT
CASRRVGQNTGELFF
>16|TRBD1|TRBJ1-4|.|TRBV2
TGTGCCAGCAGGGACAGGGGAGGATGGGCTAATGAAAAACTGTTTTTT
CASRDRGGWANEKLFF
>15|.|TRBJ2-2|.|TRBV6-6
TGTGCCAGCAGTTACTCTGGCAAGAACACCGGGGAGCTGTTTTTT
CASSYSGKNTGELFF
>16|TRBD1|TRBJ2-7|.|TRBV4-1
TGCGCCAGCAGCCCGCCTCAGGGGGCCACCTCGTACGAGCAGTACTTC
CASSPPQGATSYEQYF
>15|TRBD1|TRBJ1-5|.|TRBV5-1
TGCGCCAGCAGGGTGGGGACAGGGGGCGGTCAGCCCCAGCATTTT
CASRVGTGGGQPQHF
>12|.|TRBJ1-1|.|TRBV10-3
TGTGCCATCAGTGAGTTCACATACGAAGCTTTCTTT
CAISEFTYEAFF
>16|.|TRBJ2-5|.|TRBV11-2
TGTGCCAGCAGCTTAAAGCTGATGGGCAGCCAAGAGACCCAGTACTTC
CASSLKLMGSQETQYF
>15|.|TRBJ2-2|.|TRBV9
TGTGCCAGCAGCGTAAGCCCCACCGGGGGCGGGGAGCTGTTTTTT
CASSVSPTGGGELFF
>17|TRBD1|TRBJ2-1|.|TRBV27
TGTGCCAGCAGTTTATTATCGGCCGGACAGGGAGGCATTGAGCAGTTCTTC
CASSLLSAGQGGIEQFF
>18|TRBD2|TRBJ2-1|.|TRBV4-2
TGTGCCAGCAGCCGACGGGGGGGGCGGGACTTAGCCTACAATGAGCAGTTCTTC
CASSRRGGRDLAYNEQFF
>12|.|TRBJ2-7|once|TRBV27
TGTGCCAGCAGATCTTACCTCTACGAGCAGTACTTC
CASRSYLYEQYF
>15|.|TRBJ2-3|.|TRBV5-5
TGTGCCAGCGAGAGCCGACAGGTCGGCACAGATACGCAGTATTTT
CASESRQVGTDTQYF
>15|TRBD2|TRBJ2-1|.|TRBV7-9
TGTGCCAGCAGCAACGTGGTAGCGGGGTACAATGAGCAGTTCTTC
CASSNVVAGYNEQFF
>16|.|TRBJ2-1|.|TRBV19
TGTGCCACCCGATCCTTGGTATTCGGGAATTCCAATGAGCAGTTCTTC
CATRSLVFGNSNEQFF
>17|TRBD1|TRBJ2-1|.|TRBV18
TGTGCCAGCTCACCACTCCAGGGGGACGTAGTAATCAATGAGCAGTTCTTC
CASSPLQGDVVINEQFF
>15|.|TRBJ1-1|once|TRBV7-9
TGTGCCAGCAGCTTACGTCTGAGGAGGAACACTGAAGCTTTCTTT
CASSLRLRRNTEAFF
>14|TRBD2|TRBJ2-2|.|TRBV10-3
TGTGCCATCACCGGACTAGCCGGCTCCGGGGAGCTGTTTTTT
CAITGLAGSGELFF
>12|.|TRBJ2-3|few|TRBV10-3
TGTGCCATCAGTGAGTCCACAGATACGCAGTATTTT
CAISESTDTQYF
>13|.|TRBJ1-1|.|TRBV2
TGTGCCAGCAGTGATATTTCGGGAGTAGGAGCTTTCTTT
CASSDISGVGAFF
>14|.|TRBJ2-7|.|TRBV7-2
TGTGCCAGCAGCTTAGGGGCAGGGTACGGCGAGCAGTACTTC
CASSLGAGYGEQYF
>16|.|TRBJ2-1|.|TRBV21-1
TGTGCCAGCAGCAAAGGTGTGGCGGGAGTCGGAGTTGAGCAGTTCTTC
CASSKGVAGVGVEQFF
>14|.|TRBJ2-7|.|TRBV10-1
TGCGCCAGCTCCCCGGACAGCTCTATCTACGAGCAGTACTTC
CASSPDSSIYEQYF
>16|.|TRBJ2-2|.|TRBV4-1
TGCGCCAGCAGCCACGGCCCCATCCCATGGACCGGGGAGCTGTTTTTT
CASSHGPIPWTGELFF
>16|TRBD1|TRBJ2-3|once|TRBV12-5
TGTGCTAGTGGTTTGGGACAGGGGGAATACACAGATACGCAGTATTTT
CASGLGQGEYTDTQYF
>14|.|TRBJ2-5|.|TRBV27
TGTGCCAGCAGACCGCGGTATGGGTCAGAGACCCAGTACTTC
CASRPRYGSETQYF
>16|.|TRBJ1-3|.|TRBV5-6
TGTGCCAGCAGCTTGGTAGCCGACTACTCTGGAAACACCATATATTTT
CASSLVADYSGNTIYF
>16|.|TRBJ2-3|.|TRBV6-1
TGTGCCAGCAGTGAAGCGGGGGCGGGATTGGCAGATACGCAGTATTTT
CASSEAGAGLADTQYF
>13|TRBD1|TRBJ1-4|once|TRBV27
TGTGCCAGCAGTCTATTAGACAGGGGAGAACTGTTTTTT
CASSLLDRGELFF
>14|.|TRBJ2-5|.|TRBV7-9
TGTGCCAGCAGCTACAAAAGACACCAAGAGACCCAGTACTTC
CASSYKRHQETQYF
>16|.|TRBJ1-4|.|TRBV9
TGTGCCAGCAGCGTCACCGCGGGGGGAACTAATGAAAAACTGTTTTTT
CASSVTAGGTNEKLFF
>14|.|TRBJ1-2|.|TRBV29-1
TGCAGCGTTGAAGATTACAGGGCCGACTATGGTTACACCTTC
CSVEDYRADYGYTF
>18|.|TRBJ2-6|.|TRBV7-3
TGTGCCAGCAGCTTACGGCCCAGGGATCACTCTGGGGCCAACGTCCTGACTTTC
CASSLRPRDHSGANVLTF
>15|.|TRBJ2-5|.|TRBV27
TGTGCCAGCAGTACTGGTTGGGGCCACCAAGAGACCCAGTACTTC
CASSTGWGHQETQYF
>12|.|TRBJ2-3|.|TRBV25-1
TGTGCCAGCAGTGGGGGTTCAGATACGCAGTATTTT
CASSGGSDTQYF
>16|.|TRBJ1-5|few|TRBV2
TGTGCCAGCAGTGGAGAGACTAGAGGGTCCCATCAGCCCCAGCATTTT
CASSGETRGSHQPQHF
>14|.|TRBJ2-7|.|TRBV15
TGTGCCACCAGCAGAGAAATTAGCTCCTACGAGCAGTACTTC
CATSREISSYEQYF
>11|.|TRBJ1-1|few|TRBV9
TGTGCCAGCAGCTCCGACACTGAAGCTTTCTTT
CASSSDTEAFF
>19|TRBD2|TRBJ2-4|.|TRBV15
TGTGCCACCAGCAGAGAAGGACTAGCGGGAGGGCTAGCCAAAAACATTCAGTACTTC
CATSREGLAGGLAKNIQYF
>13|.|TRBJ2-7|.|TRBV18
TGTGCCAGCTCACCCCCTTCGTCCTACGAGCAGTACTTC
CASSPPSSYEQYF
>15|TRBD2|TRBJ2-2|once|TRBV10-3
TGTGCCATCAGCTCGCGGGAGGCGAACACCGGGGAGCTGTTTTTT
CAISSREANTGELFF
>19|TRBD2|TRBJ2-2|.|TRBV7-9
TGTGCCAGCAGCTTACCCCCCGGACTAGCGGGAGTCGGCACCGGGGAGCTGTTTTTT
CASSLPPGLAGVGTGELFF
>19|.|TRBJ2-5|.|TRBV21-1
TGTGCCAGCAGCAAGAAACCCTACCTTCTATGCGGGACACAAGAGACCCAGTACTTC
CASSKKPYLLCGTQETQYF
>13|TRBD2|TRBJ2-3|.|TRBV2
TGTGCCAGCACCGGGGTAGCGGGGTTTACGCAGTATTTT
CASTGVAGFTQYF
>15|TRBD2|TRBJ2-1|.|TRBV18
TGTGCCAGTTCAGTGGCTAGCGGGGCGTACAATGAGCAGTTCTTC
CASSVASGAYNEQFF